A single sample is the source of the 19 T cell receptor beta chains below, sequenced in a study of OX40 agonist ivuxolimab in advanced cancers. Generated by immunoSEQ multiplex PCR, the TCRdb table keeps only in-frame clones and is missing some. The repertoire consists of tens of thousands of clones, with 65% to 85% occurring once and the leading ten covering about 7%. Sequencing was performed on CD4+ or CD8+ T cells sorted from blood, taken in a trial of the OX40 agonist ivuxolimab. These receptors all stem from an adult with an advanced solid tumor such as melanoma, head and neck, liver or kidney cancer.

V usage is TRBV5-4 and J usage is TRBJ1-1, with TRBD1 as a possible D gene (5 bases). This CDR3 is built from 16 residues. Germline values: CDR1 SGHNT, CDR2 YYREEE (reference sequence). The ends were cut back, 0 bases at V and 8 bases at J, with 20 bases in the middle. CDR3 protein: CASSLGRAGAGQEAFF. The CDR3, as DNA: TGTGCCAGCAGCTTGGGCAGGGCAGGAGCGGGGCAGGAAGCTTTCTTT.

V usage is TRBV4-1 and J usage is TRBJ2-1; 10 bases map to TRBD2. The CDR3 consists of 16 residues. The V segment lost 0 bases and the J segment 4 bases; nucleotides outside the gene matches: 3. Germline CDR1 MGHRA, CDR2 YSYEKL. CDR3 coding DNA: TGCGCCAGCAGCCAAGAGGGACTAGCGATTTACAATGAGCAGTTCTTC. As protein: CASSQEGLAIYNEQFF.

The V gene is TRBV30, the J gene TRBJ1-1; D may be TRBD1 (5 bases). The germline CDR1 and CDR2 sequences are GTSNPN and SVGIG (reference sequence). Between the trimmed V and J ends, which lost 1 base and 6 bases, there was a span of 15 bases. The CDR3 is made up of 14 amino acids. In nucleotides, the CDR3 is TGTGCCTGGAGTGAGGGACTATACGGCGCTGAAGCTTTCTTT. Translated: CAWSEGLYGAEAFF.

The chain links TRBV2 to TRBJ2-2, with a tentative D call TRBD1 (6 bases). V lost 3 bases, J lost 4 bases, and 15 bases lay in between. Germline V gene data show CDR1 as SNHLY and CDR2 as FYNNEI. The CDR3 length is 16 residues. The DNA of the CDR3 is TGTGCCAGCAGTGATCGACAGGTTAACCCCACCGGGGAGCTGTTTTTT. Translation gives CASSDRQVNPTGELFF.

CDR3 coding DNA: TGTGCCAGCAGCAGACAGGGGGCAGATCAGCCCCAGCATTTT. It encodes CASSRQGADQPQHF. The chain is built from TRBV2 and TRBJ1-5, with 10 bases matching TRBD1. After removal of 6 bases from V and 5 bases from J, the junction contained 4 bases not matched to a gene. Germline assignment: CDR1 SNHLY and CDR2 FYNNEI. CDR3 length: 14 residues. Variable domain in full (rest from reference TRBV2 and TRBJ1-5): EPEVTQTPSHQVTQMGQEVILRCVPISNHLYFYWYRQILGQKVEFLVSFYNNEISEKSEIFDDQFSVERPDGSNFTLKIRSTKLEDSAMYFCASSRQGADQPQHFGDGTRLSIL.

This clone was seen more than once but under ten times. This sequence joins TRBV10-1 and TRBJ2-2; D may be TRBD1 or TRBD2 (5 bases each). The CDR3 extends over 15 amino acids. The germline gives CDR1 WNHNN, CDR2 SYGVQD (reference sequence). Trimming shortened V by 6 bases and J by 0 bases, and 11 bases separated the two germline ends. CDR3 nucleotide sequence: TGCGCCAGCAGATCCGGGACGGCGAACACCGGGGAGCTGTTTTTT. Amino acids: CASRSGTANTGELFF.

V is TRBV19 and J is TRBJ2-7; 8 bases are shared with TRBD1. The germline V gene has CDR1 LNHDA and CDR2 SQIVND (reference sequence). This CDR3 region has 16 residues. V dropped 3 bases and J dropped 6; count of bases not matched to a gene: 13. The DNA for the CDR3 is TGTGCCAGTAGTATGACACTATGGACAGGGACGGGCGAGCAGTACTTC. It translates to CASSMTLWTGTGEQYF.

The chain couples TRBV19 to TRBJ1-1; a possible D gene is TRBD1 (5 bases). The CDR3 runs to 13 residues. Germline CDR1 LNHDA, CDR2 SQIVND (reference sequence). Trimming removed 9 bases from V and 1 base from J, with 12 bases in between. In nucleotides, the CDR3 is TGTGCCAGCCGACCCGACAGGAACACTGAAGCTTTCTTT. The encoded protein is CASRPDRNTEAFF.

The chain combines TRBV7-8 with TRBJ2-1; TRBD2 might be the D (5 bases). V was cut by 3 bases and J by 9 bases, with 9 bases left in between. The CDR3 spans 12 residues. Germline V gives CDR1 SGHVS, CDR2 FQNEAQ. CDR3 sequence (DNA): TGTGCCAGCAGCTTCGGGGAAGGTGAGCAGTTCTTC. This codes for CASSFGEGEQFF.

The chain uses TRBV7-6 and TRBJ2-1; 12 bases align to TRBD2. The CDR3 length is 15 residues. Germline CDR1 SGHVS, CDR2 FNYEAQ. V lost 6 bases, J lost 7 bases, and 7 bases stayed unmatched. CDR3 region: CASRKTSGSLNEQFF. The DNA for the CDR3 is TGTGCCAGCAGAAAGACTAGCGGGAGTTTGAATGAGCAGTTCTTC.

This clone occurred a few times. The V and J genes are TRBV28 and TRBJ2-7; 11 positions match TRBD1. Germline loops: CDR1 MDHEN, CDR2 SYDVKM. The V and J ends lost 3 bases and 3 bases, in that order; junction bases with no gene match: 4. This CDR3 has 15 amino acids. CDR3 coding DNA: TGTGCCAGCAGTTTCACCGGGACAGGGGGCTACGAGCAGTACTTC. Amino acids: CASSFTGTGGYEQYF.

The chain couples TRBV4-3 to TRBJ2-3; 12 bases are shared with TRBD2. The CDR3 contains 15 residues. The V gene's germline CDR1 is LGHNA and CDR2 YSLEER. V gave up 4 bases and J gave up 4 bases; unmatched junction bases: 3. The CDR3 sequence is CASSRLAGGPDTQYF. In DNA, the CDR3 is TGCGCCAGCAGCCGCCTAGCGGGAGGGCCAGATACGCAGTATTTT.

The V call is TRBV6-5, the J call TRBJ2-3; D remains unclear. The ends were cut back, 7 bases at V and 4 bases at J, with 12 bases in the middle. Germline V CDR1 and CDR2: MNHEY, SVGAGI. The CDR3 runs to 13 residues. CDR3 in DNA: TGTGCCAGCAAGGGCCCTGGGGCAGATACGCAGTATTTT. Its translation is CASKGPGADTQYF.

V gene TRBV2 combines with J gene TRBJ1-1; D uncertain. The germline CDR1 and CDR2 sequences are SNHLY and FYNNEI. Trimming stripped 2 bases from V and 0 bases from J, with 7 bases between. This CDR3 has 14 residues. CDR3 sequence reads: CASSETQMNTEAFF. The CDR3 region has the DNA TGTGCCAGCAGTGAAACACAGATGAACACTGAAGCTTTCTTT.

This chain links TRBV30 with TRBJ2-7; D perhaps matches TRBD1 (5 bases). This CDR3 comprises 12 residues. Between the trimmed V and J ends, which lost 3 bases and 9 bases, there was a span of 15 bases. CDR1 and CDR2 (germline): GTSNPN, SVGIG (reference sequence). CDR3 sequence reads: CAWSAVGEGQYF. DNA of the CDR3: TGTGCCTGGAGCGCAGTAGGGGAAGGGCAGTACTTC.

This clone was detected only a few times. The chain uses TRBV11-2 and TRBJ1-1; the D is unclear. The germline V gene encodes CDR1 SGHAT and CDR2 FQNNGV. Trimming shortened V by 5 bases and J by 1 base, and 8 bases separated the two germline ends. This CDR3 comprises 13 residues. The chain's CDR3 is CASSKDPNTEAFF. The CDR3 DNA reads TGTGCCAGCAGCAAAGACCCGAACACTGAAGCTTTCTTT.

The V and J genes are TRBV27 and TRBJ2-3; tentative D call: TRBD2 (6 bases). V dropped 1 base and J dropped 4 bases, with 15 bases sitting between them. The length of the CDR3 is 16 residues. The germline gives CDR1 MNHEY, CDR2 SMNVEV (reference sequence). The CDR3 DNA follows: TGTGCCAGCAGTTTATTACCGGGAGCGCGTCCAGATACGCAGTATTTT. It yields the protein CASSLLPGARPDTQYF.

The J gene is TRBJ1-4, the V gene TRBV5-8; D is ambiguous. CDR3 length equals 15 residues. Germline loops: CDR1 SGHTS, CDR2 YDEGEE. Deletions cut 2 bases from V and 1 base from J, with 9 bases between. This CDR3 is CASSLSAGTNEKLFF. DNA of the CDR3: TGTGCCAGCAGCTTAAGCGCCGGAACTAATGAAAAACTGTTTTTT.

V usage is TRBV6-1 and J usage is TRBJ2-7; D unclear. The length of the CDR3 is 13 residues. CDR1 MNHNS and CDR2 SASEGT come from the germline V gene. V was shortened by 4 bases and J by 3 bases, with 10 bases between the two germline ends. The CDR3 DNA reads as TGTGCCAGCAGTGTAAGTCGACTCTACGAGCAGTACTTC. It translates to CASSVSRLYEQYF.